This TCR beta chain was observed in a study of siplizumab effects on memory and regulatory T cells. Points from the study as a whole: Siplizumab significantly lowered the alloreactive sequences that could be traced to unstimulated CD4+ memory cells. Proof of suppressive function in proliferating Tregs from siplizumab cultures was not established. Major contributors to the alloresponse seemed to be naive T cells, which also appeared more diverse than memory cells.

The CDR3 has 17 amino acids. V trimming: 5 bases; J trimming: 6 bases; junction bases outside the gene matches: 10. The germline CDR1 and CDR2 sequences are MGHRA and YSYEKL. The sample holds one count of this clone. The antigen remains unidentified. The assay looked at some 93,000 TCR templates in each sample. Some clones are missing from TCRdb's copy, which holds only in-frame ones; the method was immunoSEQ multiplex PCR. In the table there are about 97,000 clones, 80% to 95% of which are singletons. V and J are TRBV4-1 and TRBJ2-1; 13 bases are shared with TRBD2. This clonotype originated in a human donor in good health. Specimen: non-Treg CD4+ T cells sorted from blood. CDR3 in DNA: TGCGCCAGCAGCAGGCAAAAGGGACTAGCGGGATTCAATGAGCAGTTCTTC. This gives the protein CASSRQKGLAGFNEQFF.